These 27 T cell receptor beta chains were sequenced from one sample in a study of blood T cells in healthy people across ages (dated by TCRdb to 2013 to 2016). Preparation of the library involved 5' RACE. A second PCR of about 7 to 12 cycles was performed with a sample-barcoded 5' primer and a J-beta primer mix. TCRdb cleaned the public reads at Q25 with fastp, built clones with MiXCR and kept in-frame beta chains. Every distinct CDR3 protein forms one entry, paired with its most common genes and DNA. The sample table records around 1,800,000 distinct CDR3 sequences; approximately 40% of these occur just once. More than 20% of the sample is taken by the ten largest. Sequenced: blood. These receptors were obtained from a human donor in good health.

The chain combines TRBV7-3 with TRBJ2-3; 9 positions match TRBD1. The junction had 11 bases not matched to a gene; V was cut back by 5 bases and J by 5 bases. Germline V gives CDR1 SGHTA, CDR2 FQGTGA. This CDR3 region has 16 residues. The CDR3, as DNA: TGTGCCAGCAGCGCCCTCAGGGGACAGGGAGTAGATACGCAGTATTTT. Translating it yields CASSALRGQGVDTQYF.

V usage is TRBV9 and J usage is TRBJ1-1; 7 bases match TRBD1. CDR1 and CDR2 (germline): SGDLS, YYNGEE. The ends lost 2 bases at V and 6 bases at J; junction bases unmatched: 4. The CDR3 consists of 13 residues. The CDR3 nucleotides are TGTGCCAGCAGCGTGAGAGGGGGCCCTGAAGCTTTCTTT. Translated: CASSVRGGPEAFF.

Written as DNA, the CDR3 is TGTGCCAGCTCAGAGACTATCTCCTACGAGCAGTACTTC. Encoded protein: CASSETISYEQYF. This chain links TRBV6-5 with TRBJ2-7; maybe TRBD2 (5 bases). This CDR3 comprises 13 residues. Deletions cut 8 bases from V and 0 bases from J, with 11 bases between. The germline V gene has CDR1 MNHEY and CDR2 SVGAGI.

The V gene is TRBV4-1, the J gene TRBJ2-1; 11 bases fit TRBD2. The CDR3 loop spans 15 amino acids. Germline V gene lookup returns CDR1 MGHRA and CDR2 YSYEKL. V lost 3 bases and J lost 3; bases outside the gene matches: 1. The CDR3 bases are TGCGCCAGCAGCCATAGCGGGGGGGTCTACAATGAGCAGTTCTTC. It encodes CASSHSGGVYNEQFF.

The CDR3 nucleotides are TGTGCCAGCAGTTTGGACAGACCAAATGGAAACACCATATATTTT. This codes for CASSLDRPNGNTIYF. This chain joins TRBV6-6 and TRBJ1-3; a weak D match, TRBD1 (6 bases). V was pared by 4 bases and J by 3 bases, with 13 bases between. Germline assignment: CDR1 MNHNY and CDR2 SVGAGI (reference sequence). The length of the CDR3 is 15 residues.

V and J are TRBV12-3 or TRBV12-4 and TRBJ1-1; unclear D gene. Trimming cost V 8 bases and J 1 base, with 8 bases left between them. The CDR3 contains 12 residues. The CDR3 spells CASGMTNTEAFF. The CDR3 coding sequence is TGTGCCAGCGGTATGACGAACACTGAAGCTTTCTTT.

This chain connects TRBV15 to TRBJ2-7; D could derive from TRBD1 or TRBD2 (6 bases each). There are 14 residues in the CDR3. The ends were cut back, 1 base at V and 3 bases at J, with 10 bases in the middle. Germline CDR1 LNHNV, CDR2 YYDKDF (reference sequence). The CDR3 sequence is CATSRAGAHYEQYF. CDR3 DNA: TGTGCCACCAGCAGAGCGGGGGCCCACTACGAGCAGTACTTC.

This clonotype has more than one count but fewer than ten. The chain couples TRBV3-1 to TRBJ1-5; 8 bases match TRBD1. Trimming removed 1 base from V and 5 bases from J; junction bases left unmatched: 1. The CDR3 contains 14 residues. Germline V lookup: CDR1 LGHDT, CDR2 YNNKEL (reference sequence). The CDR3 is CASSQGRGHQPQHF. The DNA for the CDR3 is TGTGCCAGCAGCCAAGGCAGGGGGCATCAGCCCCAGCATTTT.

This clonotype has more than one count but fewer than ten. This chain uses TRBV15 with TRBJ2-7; no firm D call. This CDR3 has 14 residues. CDR1 and CDR2 (germline): LNHNV, YYDKDF (reference sequence). The ends were cut back, 0 bases at V and 5 bases at J, with 11 bases in the middle. This CDR3 reads CATSRDLGSDEQYF. DNA for the CDR3: TGTGCCACCAGCAGAGATTTGGGGTCCGACGAGCAGTACTTC.

In this sample, this clonotype turned up a few times. V gene TRBV7-6 combines with J gene TRBJ2-1; D is unresolved. This CDR3 region has 12 residues. V was clipped by 4 bases and J by 10 bases, with 11 bases between them. The germline gives CDR1 SGHVS, CDR2 FNYEAQ. Here the CDR3 DNA reads TGTGCCAGCAGCTCTAACCTCTACGAGCAGTTCTTC. Its translation is CASSSNLYEQFF.

The sample holds one count of this clonotype. The gene calls are TRBV2 and TRBJ2-7, with D hard to call. The V gene lost 5 bases and the J gene lost 2 bases, with 13 bases spanning the gap. Looked up from germline, CDR1 is SNHLY and CDR2 is FYNNEI. The CDR3 totals 14 residues. DNA for the CDR3: TGTGCCAGCAGTATGGACGGGTTAACCTACGAGCAGTACTTC. Residues: CASSMDGLTYEQYF.

This clonotype was counted at least ten times. The CDR3 DNA sequence: TGTGCCAGCAGGAGGAGCTCCTATAATTCACCCCTCCACTTT. Amino acids: CASRRSSYNSPLHF. V gene TRBV6-2 or TRBV6-3 combines with J gene TRBJ1-6, with no clear D. This CDR3 region has 14 residues. The V end was cut by 6 bases, the J end by 0 bases, with 6 bases between. Germline V lookup: CDR1 MNHEY, CDR2 SVGEGT.

This clonotype occurred a few times. One end of the junction is discordant with germline, which a read error may explain. The chain combines TRBV11-2 with TRBJ1-4; D is ambiguous. The germline V gene encodes CDR1 SGHAT and CDR2 FQNNGV. This CDR3 comprises 14 residues. The CDR3 sequence is CAGSRREFSEKLFF. CDR3 DNA: TGTGCCGGCAGCCGAAGGGAATTTAGTGAAAAACTGTTTTTT. The whole variable domain, filled in from reference TRBV11-2 and TRBJ1-4, reads EAGVAQSPRYKIIEKRQSVAFWCNPISGHATLYWYQQILGQGPKLLIQFQNNGVVDDSQLPKDRFSAERLKGVDSTLKIQPAKLEDSAVYLCAGSRREFSEKLFFGSGTQLSVL.

The chain uses TRBV5-4 and TRBJ2-1; no definite D call. The CDR3 length is 15 residues. Trimming pared 5 bases from V and 0 bases from J, leaving 12 bases between. CDR1 is SGHNT, CDR2 YYREEE, per germline (reference sequence). The CDR3 reads CASRSEISSYNEQFF. The CDR3 region has the DNA TGTGCCAGCAGGTCGGAAATCAGCTCCTACAATGAGCAGTTCTTC.

This clonotype was seen many times. The gene calls are TRBV29-1 and TRBJ2-3; tentatively, D is TRBD1 or TRBD2 (6 bases each). The V gene's germline CDR1 is SQVTM and CDR2 ANQGSEA. The CDR3 is 14 amino acids. V was trimmed by 4 bases and J by 3 bases, leaving 14 bases between them. The CDR3: CSVVRGAVTDTQYF. The CDR3 DNA reads as TGCAGCGTTGTGAGGGGGGCCGTAACAGATACGCAGTATTTT.

In the case of this clonotype: The junction departs from germline at one end; a sequencing error may be responsible. This sequence joins TRBV2 and TRBJ1-2; D ambiguous. The CDR3 runs to 15 residues. Germline CDR1 reads SNHLY; CDR2 reads FYNNEI. CDR3 bases: TGCGCCAGCAGTGAAGCGGCACTGGCTAACTATGGCTACACCTTC. Its translation: CASSEAALANYGYTF.

V and J are TRBV20-1 and TRBJ2-5; 10 nucleotides line up with TRBD1. The end of the DNA aligns better with TRBJ2-7, so the J call may be wrong. CDR3 size: 14 residues. Germline CDR1 is DFQATT and CDR2 is SNEGSKA (reference sequence). The DNA for the CDR3 is TGCAGTGCCTCGGACAGGGGGGTCGGGTACGAGCAGTACTTC. It yields the protein CSASDRGVGYEQYF.

This clonotype has more than one count but fewer than ten. The gene calls are TRBV5-8 and TRBJ2-5, with D possibly called TRBD1 or TRBD2 (5 bases each). V lost 1 base and J 5 bases, leaving 15 bases between the germline ends. The germline V gene has CDR1 SGHTS and CDR2 YDEGEE. The CDR3 runs 15 residues. The CDR3 region is CASSLKGSWGETQYF. The CDR3 nucleotides are TGTGCCAGCAGCTTGAAGGGGTCTTGGGGGGAGACCCAGTACTTC.

This clonotype was detected a few times. The chain combines TRBV5-5 with TRBJ1-5, with 9 nucleotides matching TRBD1. The CDR3 consists of 15 residues. V shed 4 bases, J shed 7 bases, and the junction held 9 bases outside the gene matches. Germline V gene lookup returns CDR1 SGHKS and CDR2 YYEKEE (reference sequence). CDR3 sequence: CASSQTTGGSQPQHF. CDR3 in DNA: TGTGCCAGCAGCCAAACGACAGGGGGGAGCCAGCCCCAGCATTTT.

V is TRBV21-1 and J is TRBJ1-2; the table's TRBD1 call for D was not verified on the DNA. TRBV21-1 is a recognized pseudogene. CDR3 length equals 13 residues. This chain's CDR3 is CASEEGRRHGYTF. The CDR3 DNA follows: TGTGCCAGCGAGGAGGGGCGACGGCATGGCTACACCTTC.

The chain carries TRBV5-1 and TRBJ1-2, with 8 bases matching TRBD1. Trimming at V came to 5 bases and at J to 10 bases, leaving 7 bases not matched to a gene. CDR3 size: 12 residues. CDR1 is SGHRS and CDR2 is YFSETQ in the germline V gene. The CDR3 is CASSYGTGIYTF. CDR3 nucleotide sequence: TGCGCCAGCAGTTATGGGACAGGAATCTACACCTTC.

This clonotype was detected only once. J is TRBJ1-2 and V is TRBV4-3; 7 bases agree with TRBD1. V lost 0 bases, J lost 8 bases, and 12 bases stayed unmatched. CDR3 length equals 16 residues. Germline-derived CDR1 and CDR2 are LGHNA and YSLEER. The CDR3, as DNA: TGCGCCAGCAGCCAAGATGGAGGAGGGGGCGCGGGAGGCTACACCTTC. It specifies CASSQDGGGGAGGYTF.

In its sample, this clonotype was seen a few times. The chain employs TRBV5-5 and TRBJ1-2, with D hard to call. The CDR3 length is 14 residues. Per germline, CDR1 SGHKS and CDR2 YYEKEE (reference sequence). With 3 bases removed from V and 4 bases from J, the gap between germline ends came to 13 bases. The CDR3 spells CASSSNFFSYGYTF. The CDR3 DNA sequence: TGTGCCAGCAGCTCCAATTTCTTTAGCTATGGCTACACCTTC. The variable domain in full, completed from reference TRBV5-5 and TRBJ1-2, reads DAGVTQSPTHLIKTRGQQVTLRCSPISGHKSVSWYQQVLGQGPQFIFQYYEKEERGRGNFPDRFSARQFPNYSSELNVNALLLGDSALYLCASSSNFFSYGYTFGSGTRLTVV.

This clonotype occurred once. V gene TRBV27 combines with J gene TRBJ1-2; 11 positions agree with TRBD1. Per the germline V gene, CDR1 is MNHEY and CDR2 is SMNVEV (reference sequence). There are 15 residues in the CDR3. Unmatched junction bases numbered 9, after V lost 6 bases and J lost 6 bases. This chain's CDR3 is CASSYGQGATNGYTF. In DNA form, the CDR3 reads TGTGCCAGCAGCTACGGACAGGGGGCTACAAATGGCTACACCTTC.

This clonotype has at least ten counts. This sequence joins TRBV24-1 and TRBJ1-5; 8 nucleotides align to TRBD1. CDR1 is KGHDR, CDR2 SFDVKD, per germline. CDR3 size: 16 residues. Trimming at V came to 4 bases and at J to 0 bases, leaving 4 bases not matched to a gene. The CDR3 DNA reads as TGTGCCACCAGTGACCCCGGACAGGGTAGCAATCAGCCCCAGCATTTT. Protein sequence: CATSDPGQGSNQPQHF.

The J gene is TRBJ1-2, the V gene TRBV29-1; 7 bases align to TRBD1. Germline lookup yields CDR1 SQVTM and CDR2 ANQGSEA. Unmatched junction bases numbered 7, after V lost 8 bases and J lost 4 bases. This CDR3 region has 12 residues. CDR3 loop: CSSVTGVYGYTF. CDR3 nucleotide sequence: TGCAGCTCAGTAACAGGGGTCTATGGCTACACCTTC.

This clonotype came up once. The genes are TRBV18 and TRBJ2-1; 8 nucleotides agree with TRBD2. The V segment lost 0 bases and the J segment 13 bases; nucleotides outside the gene matches: 17. This CDR3 comprises 17 residues. Germline CDR1 KGHSH, CDR2 LQKENI. The CDR3 nucleotides are TGTGCCAGCTCACCACCGGTTGGTAGCGGGGACCAAGAGACCCAGTTCTTC. It yields the protein CASSPPVGSGDQETQFF. Supplemented by reference TRBV18 and TRBJ2-1, the full variable domain reads NAGVMQNPRHLVRRRGQEARLRCSPMKGHSHVYWYRQLPEEGLKFMVYLQKENIIDESGMPKERFSAEFPKEGPSILRIQQVVRGDSAAYFCASSPPVGSGDQETQFFGPGTRLTVL.